The 30 T cell receptor beta chains below were found in one sample sequenced in a study of T cell repertoires in cytomegalovirus infection. TCRdb used MiXCR to reprocess the reads, holding one entry per CDR3 protein. This table has tens of thousands of distinct CDR3 sequences, 3.5% to 4.5% appearing once. Material: PBMCs. The receptors originated from a human donor in good health (CMV status not recorded). Some clones in this sample may be carry-over from other donors' samples.

This clonotype was seen at least ten times. The rearrangement links TRBV14 to TRBJ2-1; D may be TRBD2 (6 bases). Trimming removed 2 bases at V and 0 bases at J, with 11 bases between. Germline V gene sequence: CDR1 SGHDN, CDR2 FVKESK. The CDR3 consists of 16 residues. CDR3 loop: CASSQLAGSSYNEQFF. The CDR3 DNA is TGTGCCAGCAGCCAACTCGCGGGAAGCTCCTACAATGAGCAGTTCTTC.

This clonotype was recorded many times. The genes are TRBV7-6 and TRBJ2-5, with 12 bases matching TRBD2. The CDR3 loop spans 15 amino acids. Trimming removed 6 bases from V and 1 base from J; junction bases left unmatched: 3. The germline gives CDR1 SGHVS, CDR2 FNYEAQ. The CDR3 protein is CASRWTSGIQETQYF. For the CDR3, the DNA is TGTGCCAGCAGATGGACTAGCGGGATCCAAGAGACCCAGTACTTC.

This clonotype was counted ten times or more. The chain combines TRBV29-1 with TRBJ1-1, with 8 bases fitting TRBD1. The CDR3 has 13 amino acids. The germline V gene has CDR1 SQVTM and CDR2 ANQGSEA. The J segment lost 5 bases and the V segment lost 1 base, leaving 3 bases of the junction unmatched. The CDR3 here is CSVEGTGRTEAFF. CDR3 bases: TGCAGCGTTGAAGGGACAGGGCGGACTGAAGCTTTCTTT. Variable domain in full (rest from reference TRBV29-1 and TRBJ1-1): SAVISQKPSRDICQRGTSLTIQCQVDSQVTMMFWYRQQPGQSLTLIATANQGSEATYESGFVIDKFPISRPNLTFSTLTVSNMSPEDSSIYLCSVEGTGRTEAFFGQGTRLTVV.

This clonotype occurred many times. V usage is TRBV20-1 and J usage is TRBJ1-5; no definite D call. Trimming took off 6 bases at V and 3 bases at J, with 12 bases between the two ends. The CDR3 spans 13 residues. Germline values: CDR1 DFQATT, CDR2 SNEGSKA (reference sequence). Here the CDR3 DNA reads TGCAGTGCCTCAGGCGGACCCAATCAGCCCCAGCATTTT. It codes for CSASGGPNQPQHF.

This rearrangement joins TRBV7-8 to TRBJ1-4, with D possibly being TRBD1 (5 bases). Germline-derived CDR1 and CDR2 are SGHVS and FQNEAQ. Trimming took off 4 bases at V and 4 bases at J, with 16 bases between the two ends. The CDR3 runs 16 residues. The CDR3: CASSSTRRARNEKLFF. In nucleotides, the CDR3 is TGTGCCAGCAGCTCCACCCGCAGGGCCCGTAATGAAAAACTGTTTTTT. The full variable domain, in which reference TRBV7-8 and TRBJ1-4 provide the parts outside the CDR3, is GAGVSQSPRYKVAKRGQDVALRCDPISGHVSLFWYQQALGQGPEFLTYFQNEAQLDKSGLPSDRFFAERPEGSVSTLKIQRTQQEDSAVYLCASSSTRRARNEKLFFGSGTQLSVL.

This clonotype was observed at least ten times. This rearrangement joins TRBV7-2 to TRBJ2-1, with 9 nucleotides matching TRBD2. Germline lookup yields CDR1 SGHTA and CDR2 FQGNSA. This CDR3 spans 15 amino acids. V lost 1 base to trimming and J lost 13 bases; unmatched junction nucleotides: 11. The CDR3 DNA sequence: TGTGCCAGCAGCTTAGTTAGCGGGGGACCCTCTCCCCAGTTCTTC. Translated: CASSLVSGGPSPQFF. Full variable domain (missing parts from reference TRBV7-2 and TRBJ2-1): GAGVSQSPSNKVTEKGKDVELRCDPISGHTALYWYRQSLGQGLEFLIYFQGNSAPDKSGLPSDRFSAERTGGSVSTLTIQRTQQEDSAVYLCASSLVSGGPSPQFFGPGTRLTVL.

This clonotype was found many times. The rearrangement uses TRBV7-9 and TRBJ1-5, with D perhaps matching TRBD1 (6 bases). This CDR3 comprises 18 residues. V lost 3 bases to trimming and J lost 0 bases, with 18 bases between them. Germline values: CDR1 SEHNR, CDR2 FQNEAQ (reference sequence). CDR3 sequence: CASSFVRDILYSNQPQHF. The CDR3 coding sequence is TGTGCCAGCAGCTTCGTCCGGGACATCCTCTATAGCAATCAGCCCCAGCATTTT. The complete variable domain, with remaining parts taken from reference TRBV7-9 and TRBJ1-5, reads DTGVSQNPRHKITKRGQNVTFRCDPISEHNRLYWYRQTLGQGPEFLTYFQNEAQLEKSRLLSDRFSAERPKGSFSTLEIQRTEQGDSAMYLCASSFVRDILYSNQPQHFGDGTRLSIL.

This clonotype has a count of ten or more. The rearrangement uses TRBV12-3 or TRBV12-4 and TRBJ1-1; D is unclear. The V end lost 2 bases, the J end lost 3 bases, and 10 bases lay between the germline ends. The CDR3 has 14 residues. In nucleotides, the CDR3 is TGTGCCAGCAGTTTAAGTGCGGTCTACACTGAAGCTTTCTTT. This sequence encodes CASSLSAVYTEAFF.

Ten or more counts support this clonotype. The chain uses TRBV6-1 and TRBJ1-2; D is possibly TRBD1 (5 bases). CDR3 length: 14 amino acids. From germline, CDR1 is MNHNS and CDR2 SASEGT. V lost 5 bases and J 4 bases, leaving 14 bases between the germline ends. The CDR3 protein is CASSQQGGGYGYTF. The CDR3 coding sequence is TGTGCCAGCAGTCAGCAGGGAGGTGGCTATGGCTACACCTTC.

This clonotype was seen many times. The V gene is TRBV7-2, the J gene TRBJ2-7, with 7 nucleotides matching TRBD2. Germline assignment: CDR1 SGHTA and CDR2 FQGNSA. V was clipped by 1 base and J by 1 base; unmatched bases: 1. CDR3 size: 14 residues. CDR3 sequence (DNA): TGTGCCAGCAGCTTAGGAGCGGGGTCCTACGAGCAGTACTTC. It translates to CASSLGAGSYEQYF. Supplemented by reference TRBV7-2 and TRBJ2-7, the full variable domain reads GAGVSQSPSNKVTEKGKDVELRCDPISGHTALYWYRQSLGQGLEFLIYFQGNSAPDKSGLPSDRFSAERTGGSVSTLTIQRTQQEDSAVYLCASSLGAGSYEQYFGPGTRLTVT.

This clonotype was counted many times. The chain couples TRBV6-6 to TRBJ1-1; 9 bases are shared with TRBD1. Unmatched junction bases numbered 3, after V lost 7 bases and J lost 3 bases. This CDR3 is 13 amino acids long. Germline CDR1 and CDR2: MNHNY and SVGAGI (reference sequence). The CDR3 DNA is TGTGCCAGCAACAGGGGGCCGGACACTGAAGCTTTCTTT. Amino acids: CASNRGPDTEAFF.

The chain combines TRBV30 with TRBJ2-3; 11 bases are a match to TRBD2. CDR1 and CDR2 (germline): GTSNPN, SVGIG (reference sequence). This CDR3 spans 15 amino acids. Germline trimming cut 4 bases from V and 2 bases from J; bases unmatched to any gene: 5. The CDR3 bases are TGTGCCTGGACCGTAGCGGGGGGGCCCACAGATACGCAGTATTTT. Translation: CAWTVAGGPTDTQYF.

There are many counts of this clonotype. The rearrangement uses TRBV7-2 and TRBJ1-3, with TRBD1 matching 7 bases. Germline CDR1 and CDR2: SGHTA and FQGNSA. V lost 5 bases, J lost 0 bases, and 1 base stayed unmatched. This CDR3 has 14 residues. The CDR3: CASSPGGSGNTIYF. As DNA, the CDR3 is TGTGCCAGCAGCCCAGGGGGCTCTGGAAACACCATATATTTT. Drawing the rest from reference TRBV7-2 and TRBJ1-3, the complete variable domain is GAGVSQSPSNKVTEKGKDVELRCDPISGHTALYWYRQSLGQGLEFLIYFQGNSAPDKSGLPSDRFSAERTGGSVSTLTIQRTQQEDSAVYLCASSPGGSGNTIYFGEGSWLTVV.

Points on this clonotype: Relative to the germline gene, one junction end is altered; a read error may explain this. This rearrangement joins TRBV4-3 to TRBJ1-1; D gene ambiguous. The CDR3 runs to 16 residues. Germline V gene sequence: CDR1 LGHNA, CDR2 YSLEER. The CDR3 loop reads CASSQDRGGWYTEAFF. In nucleotides, the CDR3 is TGCGCCAGCAGCCAAGATCGGGGTGGGTGGTACACTGAAGCTTTCTTC.

In this sample, this clonotype turned up many times. This chain links TRBV6-2 or TRBV6-3 with TRBJ1-1; possible D gene TRBD1, 6 bases. CDR3 length: 17 residues. Germline lookup yields CDR1 MNHEY and CDR2 SVGEGT. V was pared by 6 bases and J by 3 bases, with 23 bases between. The CDR3 spells CASRLRVSGGTDTEAFF. The DNA of the CDR3 is TGTGCCAGCAGGTTACGGGTTTCGGGGGGCACAGACACTGAAGCTTTCTTT.

This clonotype appeared a few times. The gene calls are TRBV7-2 and TRBJ2-1, with D perhaps assigned TRBD1 or TRBD2 (5 bases each). Germline CDR1 and CDR2: SGHTA and FQGNSA. V lost 5 bases to trimming and J lost 4 bases, with 15 bases between them. CDR3 length: 15 amino acids. The CDR3 coding sequence is TGTGCCAGCAGCGCCCGGGACCCGACTTACAATGAGCAGTTCTTC. Amino acids: CASSARDPTYNEQFF.

Many counts were recorded for this clonotype. The rearrangement links TRBV29-1 to TRBJ1-2; D is uncertain. V was cut by 7 bases and J by 6 bases, with 12 bases left in between. The germline CDR1 and CDR2 sequences are SQVTM and ANQGSEA. This CDR3 is built from 11 residues. In DNA form, the CDR3 reads TGCAGCGCCAAGTTAGTCGATGGCTACACCTTC. It encodes CSAKLVDGYTF. Using reference TRBV29-1 and TRBJ1-2 for the parts outside the CDR3, the full variable domain is SAVISQKPSRDICQRGTSLTIQCQVDSQVTMMFWYRQQPGQSLTLIATANQGSEATYESGFVIDKFPISRPNLTFSTLTVSNMSPEDSSIYLCSAKLVDGYTFGSGTRLTVV.

This clonotype occurred many times. This chain joins TRBV6-5 and TRBJ2-5; no definite D call. Trimming stripped 0 bases from V and 5 bases from J, with 7 bases between. CDR3 size: 13 residues. In germline, CDR1 is MNHEY, CDR2 SVGAGI. As DNA, the CDR3 is TGTGCCAGCAGTTACTCGAGAGTGGAGACCCAGTACTTC. Translated, it gives CASSYSRVETQYF.

The table lists this clonotype with many counts. J is TRBJ2-1 and V is TRBV12-3 or TRBV12-4; TRBD1 agrees at 8 bases. V lost 3 bases and J lost 9; bases outside the gene matches: 10. The CDR3 has 15 residues. As DNA, the CDR3 is TGTGCCAGCAGTTTCCCGCAGGGGGCGCGGGGTGAGCAGTTCTTC. Translating gives CASSFPQGARGEQFF.

The table lists this clonotype with many counts. The CDR3 region is CASSLTGQGVTEAFF. CDR3 nucleotide sequence: TGTGCCAGCAGCTTAACGGGACAGGGTGTTACTGAAGCTTTCTTT. The chain has TRBV7-3 and TRBJ1-1; TRBD1 aligns across 9 bases. V lost 0 bases to trimming and J lost 5 bases; unmatched junction nucleotides: 4. This CDR3 contains 15 residues. Germline V gene sequence: CDR1 SGHTA, CDR2 FQGTGA.

This clonotype was seen at least ten times. The chain employs TRBV5-4 and TRBJ2-3; 8 positions match TRBD1. V was clipped by 3 bases and J by 2 bases; unmatched bases: 11. This CDR3 has 17 residues. Germline values: CDR1 SGHNT, CDR2 YYREEE (reference sequence). The CDR3 region has the DNA TGTGCCAGCAGCTATGGACAGGGCCCGTCCTCCACAGATACGCAGTATTTT. Translating gives CASSYGQGPSSTDTQYF.

This clonotype was seen ten or more times. V gene TRBV7-2 combines with J gene TRBJ2-3, with a tentative D call TRBD2 (5 bases). The CDR3 has 14 residues. Germline V CDR1 and CDR2: SGHTA, FQGNSA. Trimming took off 2 bases at V and 2 bases at J, with 8 bases between the two ends. In DNA form, the CDR3 reads TGTGCCAGCAGCTTATACGGGAACACAGATACGCAGTATTTT. Its translation is CASSLYGNTDTQYF.

This clonotype was recorded at least ten times. The V and J genes are TRBV5-1 and TRBJ2-7; D is perhaps TRBD2 (6 bases). Deletions cut 2 bases from V and 7 bases from J, with 16 bases between. Germline CDR1 SGHRS, CDR2 YFSETQ. The CDR3 totals 14 residues. The CDR3 region is CASSFGPSRGEQYF. In nucleotides, the CDR3 is TGCGCCAGCAGCTTCGGACCATCCCGGGGGGAGCAGTACTTC.

This clonotype was observed many times. The rearrangement joins TRBV18 to TRBJ1-1; D is uncertain. The CDR3 length is 15 residues. The V gene's germline CDR1 is KGHSH and CDR2 LQKENI. With 2 bases removed from V and 0 bases from J, the gap between germline ends came to 10 bases. The CDR3 sequence: CASSPIGSLNTEAFF. The CDR3 DNA reads as TGTGCCAGCTCACCAATAGGGTCCCTGAACACTGAAGCTTTCTTT.

On this clonotype: With a much larger clone just one base away, this may be a read error. V and J are TRBV20-1 and TRBJ1-2; D remains unclear. Germline V gene data show CDR1 as DFQATT and CDR2 as SNEGSKA (reference sequence). CDR3 length: 10 amino acids. The CDR3 sequence is CSVRPHGYTF. CDR3 DNA: TGCAGTGTTAGACCCCATGGCTACACCTTC.

This clonotype was seen many times. The chain has TRBV20-1 and TRBJ2-1; TRBD2 aligns across 10 bases. The V segment lost 2 bases and the J segment 8 bases; nucleotides outside the gene matches: 6. Germline values: CDR1 DFQATT, CDR2 SNEGSKA (reference sequence). This CDR3 spans 14 amino acids. CDR3 protein: CSARRTSGFYEQFF. The CDR3 bases are TGCAGTGCTAGACGGACTAGCGGTTTCTATGAGCAGTTCTTC.

This clonotype was observed a few times. This chain joins TRBV9 and TRBJ2-5; the D gene is possibly TRBD2 (6 bases). V was trimmed by 0 bases and J by 3 bases, leaving 15 bases between them. Germline V gene sequence: CDR1 SGDLS, CDR2 YYNGEE. This CDR3 comprises 16 residues. CDR3 DNA sequence: TGTGCCAGCAGCGTAGATGGGCCGGGGGTGAAAGAGACCCAGTACTTC. Protein sequence: CASSVDGPGVKETQYF.

This clonotype was recorded many times. The chain couples TRBV6-2 or TRBV6-3 to TRBJ1-5; 9 bases align to TRBD1. The CDR3 is made up of 15 amino acids. Unmatched junction bases numbered 5, after V lost 2 bases and J lost 6 bases. Germline V gene data show CDR1 as MNHEY and CDR2 as SVGEGT. This CDR3 is CASSYAGQGGQPQHF. As DNA, the CDR3 is TGTGCCAGCAGTTACGCGGGACAGGGTGGTCAGCCCCAGCATTTT.

This clonotype occurred many times. The chain joins TRBV30 to TRBJ2-7; maybe TRBD1 (6 bases). The ends were cut back, 4 bases at V and 2 bases at J, with 12 bases in the middle. This CDR3 comprises 13 residues. Germline V CDR1 and CDR2: GTSNPN, SVGIG (reference sequence). In DNA form, the CDR3 reads TGTGCCTGGAACCCCGGGACAACCTACGAGCAGTACTTC. Amino acid sequence: CAWNPGTTYEQYF.

This clonotype has at least ten counts. The chain employs TRBV6-5 and TRBJ1-1; D may be TRBD1 (6 bases). CDR1 is MNHEY and CDR2 is SVGAGI in the germline V gene. The CDR3 sequence is 16 residues long. V was cut by 0 bases and J by 1 base, with 12 bases left in between. The CDR3 spells CASSYSPGHTNTEAFF. The CDR3 nucleotides read TGTGCCAGCAGTTACTCGCCGGGACATACGAACACTGAAGCTTTCTTT.